One T cell receptor beta chain is described in this entry. What it recognizes is unknown. The sample is drawn from a study of shared clonotypes between healthy human individuals. The study, taken as a whole, reports: It was anticipated that sequencing depth would influence how many clonotypes donors shared.

Per germline, CDR1 SGHDN and CDR2 FVKESK. CDR3 length: 15 residues. Trimming took off 3 bases at V and 3 bases at J, with 14 bases between the two ends. The protocol was immunoSEQ multiplex PCR, while the TCRdb copy is restricted to in-frame clones and leaves out a portion. The table lists millions of clones, about 95% of them singletons. Naive CD8 cells comprised CD45RO-negative, CCR7-positively selected cells, excluding terminally differentiated effector memory CD45RA+ cells. Sequences were obtained from naive CD8+ T cells sorted from blood. The receptor was isolated from a young man in good health. The V gene is TRBV14, the J gene TRBJ1-2; D is undetermined. CDR3 sequence: CASSHLGSPHYGYTF. The CDR3 coding sequence is TGTGCCAGCAGCCATCTCGGCAGTCCCCACTATGGCTACACCTTC. Looking up the rest from reference TRBV14 and TRBJ1-2 gives the full variable domain: EAGVTQFPSHSVIEKGQTVTLRCDPISGHDNLYWYRRVMGKEIKFLLHFVKESKQDESGMPNNRFLAERTGGTYSTLKVQPAELEDSGVYFCASSHLGSPHYGYTFGSGTRLTVV.